This T cell receptor beta chain was recorded in a study of beta chain features in type 1 diabetes. The CDR3 has 21 residues. V was shortened by 0 bases and J by 0 bases, with 24 bases between the two germline ends. Germline values: CDR1 SGHDN, CDR2 FVKESK. The table lists this clone with a few counts. Sequenced material consisted of expressed TCRB transcripts (all of the isolated RNA was reverse transcribed). Naive, central memory and regulatory T cell samples averaged roughly 3.8 million reads. Assay: immunoSEQ multiplex PCR; the TCRdb copy retains only in-frame clones and omits some. The repertoire holds about 620,000 clones, 15% to 19% seen once, with 0.093% in the top ten.

Material for sequencing was naive CD4+ T cells from blood. The source is a man younger than 35 in good health. The gene calls are TRBV14 and TRBJ2-4; tentatively, D is TRBD1 (7 bases). CDR3 in amino acids: CASSQDGGNVQGGRAKNIQYF. The CDR3, as DNA: TGTGCCAGCAGCCAAGATGGCGGCAACGTCCAGGGGGGTAGAGCCAAAAACATTCAGTACTTC.